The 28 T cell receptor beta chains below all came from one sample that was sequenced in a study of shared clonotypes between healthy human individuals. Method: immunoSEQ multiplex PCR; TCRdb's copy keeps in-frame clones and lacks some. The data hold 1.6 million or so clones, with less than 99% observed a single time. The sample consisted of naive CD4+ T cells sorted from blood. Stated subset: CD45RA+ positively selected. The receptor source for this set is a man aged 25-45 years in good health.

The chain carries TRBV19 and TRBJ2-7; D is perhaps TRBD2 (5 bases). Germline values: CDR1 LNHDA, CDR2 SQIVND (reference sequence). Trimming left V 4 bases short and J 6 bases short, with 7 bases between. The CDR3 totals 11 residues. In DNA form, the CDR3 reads TGTGCCAGTAGTAGAGAGGGCGAGCAGTACTTC. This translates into CASSREGEQYF.

In nucleotides, the CDR3 is TGTGCCAGCAGTGAAATTTGGCTAGCGGCGCCCAATGAGCAGTTCTTC. This codes for CASSEIWLAAPNEQFF. The V and J genes are TRBV2 and TRBJ2-1, with 7 bases fitting TRBD2. This CDR3 spans 16 amino acids. CDR1 is SNHLY, CDR2 FYNNEI, per germline. The V and J ends lost 2 bases and 6 bases, in that order; junction bases with no gene match: 10. The full variable domain, completed using reference TRBV2 and TRBJ2-1, is EPEVTQTPSHQVTQMGQEVILRCVPISNHLYFYWYRQILGQKVEFLVSFYNNEISEKSEIFDDQFSVERPDGSNFTLKIRSTKLEDSAMYFCASSEIWLAAPNEQFFGPGTRLTVL.

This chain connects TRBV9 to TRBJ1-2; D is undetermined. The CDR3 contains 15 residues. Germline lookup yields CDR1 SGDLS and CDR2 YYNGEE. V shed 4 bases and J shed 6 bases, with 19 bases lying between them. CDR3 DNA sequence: TGTGCCAGCAGCTCCCTCCCAGGACGAGTTGATGGCTACACCTTC. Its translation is CASSSLPGRVDGYTF.

In DNA, the CDR3 is TGCGCCAGCAGCCCTACAGGGCCCGACCCCTCCTACAATGAGCAGTTCTTC. As protein: CASSPTGPDPSYNEQFF. The V and J genes are TRBV5-1 and TRBJ2-1; tentatively, D is TRBD1 (6 bases). Germline V CDR1 and CDR2: SGHRS, YFSETQ. The CDR3 loop spans 17 amino acids. Trimming took off 4 bases at V and 0 bases at J, with 17 bases between the two ends.

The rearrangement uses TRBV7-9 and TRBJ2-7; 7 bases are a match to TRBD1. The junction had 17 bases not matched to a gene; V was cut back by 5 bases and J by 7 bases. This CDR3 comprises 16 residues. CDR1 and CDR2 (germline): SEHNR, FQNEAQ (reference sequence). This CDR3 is CASSPSTGRTPGEQYF. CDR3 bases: TGTGCCAGCAGCCCCTCGACAGGGAGAACGCCTGGAGAGCAGTACTTC.

For the CDR3, the DNA is TGTGCCAGCAGTTTCCGGGACAGGTTTACCTACGAGCAGTACTTC. Amino acid sequence: CASSFRDRFTYEQYF. This chain links TRBV27 with TRBJ2-7; 8 bases match TRBD1. There are 15 residues in the CDR3. V lost 3 bases and J lost 2; bases outside the gene matches: 6. Germline assignment: CDR1 MNHEY and CDR2 SMNVEV (reference sequence).

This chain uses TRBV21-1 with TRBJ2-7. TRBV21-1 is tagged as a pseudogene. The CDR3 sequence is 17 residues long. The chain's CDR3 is CASSNAQTGASSYEQYF. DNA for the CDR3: TGTGCCAGCAGCAACGCCCAAACCGGGGCAAGCTCCTACGAGCAGTACTTC.

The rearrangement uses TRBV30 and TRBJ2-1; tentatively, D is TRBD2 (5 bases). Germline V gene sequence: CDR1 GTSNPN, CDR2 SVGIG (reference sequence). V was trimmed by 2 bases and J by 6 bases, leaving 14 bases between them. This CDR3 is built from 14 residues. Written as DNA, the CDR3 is TGTGCCTGGAGTCTCTCGGGAAACACCAATGAGCAGTTCTTC. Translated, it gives CAWSLSGNTNEQFF. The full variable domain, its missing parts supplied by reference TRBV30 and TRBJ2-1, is SQTIHQWPATLVQPVGSPLSLECTVEGTSNPNLYWYRQAAGRGLQLLFYSVGIGQISSEVPQNLSASRPQDRQFILSSKKLLLSDSGFYLCAWSLSGNTNEQFFGPGTRLTVL.

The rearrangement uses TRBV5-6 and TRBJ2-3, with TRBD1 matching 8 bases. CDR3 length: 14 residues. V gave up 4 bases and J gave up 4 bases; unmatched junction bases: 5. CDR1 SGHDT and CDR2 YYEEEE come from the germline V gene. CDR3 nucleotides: TGTGCCAGCAGCAGACAGGGGTTTGCAGATACGCAGTATTTT. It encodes CASSRQGFADTQYF.

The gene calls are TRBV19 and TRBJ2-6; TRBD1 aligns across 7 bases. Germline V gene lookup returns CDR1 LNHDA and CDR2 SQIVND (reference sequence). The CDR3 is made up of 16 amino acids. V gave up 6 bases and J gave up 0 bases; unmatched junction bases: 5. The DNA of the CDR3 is TGTGCCAGTAGACGCCCAGGGGGCTCTGGGGCCAACGTCCTGACTTTC. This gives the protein CASRRPGGSGANVLTF.

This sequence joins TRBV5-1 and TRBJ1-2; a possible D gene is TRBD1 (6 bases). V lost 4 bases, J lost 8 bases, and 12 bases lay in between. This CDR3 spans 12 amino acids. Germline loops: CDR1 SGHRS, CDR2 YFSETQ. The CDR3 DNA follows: TGCGCCAGCAGCCAGGGGTCCCCGGGCTACACCTTC. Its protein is CASSQGSPGYTF. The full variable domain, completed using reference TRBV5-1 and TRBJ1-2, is KAGVTQTPRYLIKTRGQQVTLSCSPISGHRSVSWYQQTPGQGLQFLFEYFSETQRNKGNFPGRFSGRQFSNSRSEMNVSTLELGDSALYLCASSQGSPGYTFGSGTRLTVV.

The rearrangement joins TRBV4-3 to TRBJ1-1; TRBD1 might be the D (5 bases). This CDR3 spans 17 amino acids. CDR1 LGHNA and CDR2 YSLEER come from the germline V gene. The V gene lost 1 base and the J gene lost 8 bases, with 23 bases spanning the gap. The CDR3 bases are TGCGCCAGCAGCCAAGTCCCGGGACGGGGTCGGAGCGACGAAGCTTTCTTT. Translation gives CASSQVPGRGRSDEAFF.

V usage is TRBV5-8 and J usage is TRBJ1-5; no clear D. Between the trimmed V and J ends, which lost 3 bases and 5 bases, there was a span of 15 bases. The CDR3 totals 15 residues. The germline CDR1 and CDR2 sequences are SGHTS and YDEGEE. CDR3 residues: CASSYDDGSYQPQHF. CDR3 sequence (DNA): TGTGCCAGCAGCTACGACGACGGGAGCTATCAGCCCCAGCATTTT.

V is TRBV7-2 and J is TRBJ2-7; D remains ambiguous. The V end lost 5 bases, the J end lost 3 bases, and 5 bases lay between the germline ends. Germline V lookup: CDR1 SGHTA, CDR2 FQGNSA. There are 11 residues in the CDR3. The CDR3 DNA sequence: TGTGCCAGCAGCCAATACTACGAGCAGTACTTC. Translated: CASSQYYEQYF. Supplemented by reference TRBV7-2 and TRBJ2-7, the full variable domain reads GAGVSQSPSNKVTEKGKDVELRCDPISGHTALYWYRQSLGQGLEFLIYFQGNSAPDKSGLPSDRFSAERTGGSVSTLTIQRTQQEDSAVYLCASSQYYEQYFGPGTRLTVT.

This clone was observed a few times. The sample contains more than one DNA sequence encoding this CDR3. CDR3 coding DNA: TGTGCCAGCAGCTTAGGGGGACTAGCGGGGTCCTACAATGAGCAGTTCTTC. Translated, it gives CASSLGGLAGSYNEQFF. The V and J genes are TRBV7-9 and TRBJ2-1; 13 nucleotides match TRBD2. V shed 1 base and J 1 base; nucleotides not matched to a gene: 1. The germline V gene has CDR1 SEHNR and CDR2 FQNEAQ (reference sequence). The length of the CDR3 is 17 residues.

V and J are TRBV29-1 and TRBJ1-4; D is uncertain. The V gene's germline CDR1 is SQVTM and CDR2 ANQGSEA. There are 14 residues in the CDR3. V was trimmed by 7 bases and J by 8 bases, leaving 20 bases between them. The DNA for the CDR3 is TGCAGCGCGGAATTTTCCTTGGTAAACGAAAAACTGTTTTTT. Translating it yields CSAEFSLVNEKLFF.

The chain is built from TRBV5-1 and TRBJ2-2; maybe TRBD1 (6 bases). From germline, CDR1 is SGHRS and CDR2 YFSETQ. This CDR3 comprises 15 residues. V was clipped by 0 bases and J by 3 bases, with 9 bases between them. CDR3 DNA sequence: TGCGCCAGCAGCTTGGCCCAGGGGTACACCGGGGAGCTGTTTTTT. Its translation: CASSLAQGYTGELFF.

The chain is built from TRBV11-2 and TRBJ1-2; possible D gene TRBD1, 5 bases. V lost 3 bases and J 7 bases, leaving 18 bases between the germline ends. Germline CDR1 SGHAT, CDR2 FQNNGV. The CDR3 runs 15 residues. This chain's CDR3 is CASSFVPGTQSGYTF. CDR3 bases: TGTGCCAGCAGCTTTGTTCCAGGGACGCAGTCTGGCTACACCTTC.

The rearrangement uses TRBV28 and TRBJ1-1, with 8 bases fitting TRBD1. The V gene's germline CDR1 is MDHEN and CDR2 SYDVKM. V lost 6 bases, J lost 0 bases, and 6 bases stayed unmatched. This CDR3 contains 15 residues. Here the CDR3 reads CASSKDRVMNTEAFF. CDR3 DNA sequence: TGTGCCAGCAGCAAGGACAGGGTCATGAACACTGAAGCTTTCTTT.

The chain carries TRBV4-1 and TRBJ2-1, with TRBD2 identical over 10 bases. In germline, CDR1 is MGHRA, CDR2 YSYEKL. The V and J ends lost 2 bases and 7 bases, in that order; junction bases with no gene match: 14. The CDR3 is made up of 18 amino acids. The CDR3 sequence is CASSQPEDLAGVGNEQFF. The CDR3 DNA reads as TGCGCCAGCAGCCAACCTGAAGACCTAGCGGGAGTAGGTAATGAGCAGTTCTTC.

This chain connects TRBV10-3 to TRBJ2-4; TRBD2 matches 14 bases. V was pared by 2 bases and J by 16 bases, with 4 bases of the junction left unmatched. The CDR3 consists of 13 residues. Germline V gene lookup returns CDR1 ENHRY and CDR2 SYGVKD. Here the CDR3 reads CAISEGTSGRPYF. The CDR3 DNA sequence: TGTGCCATCAGTGAGGGGACTAGCGGGAGACCCTACTTC.

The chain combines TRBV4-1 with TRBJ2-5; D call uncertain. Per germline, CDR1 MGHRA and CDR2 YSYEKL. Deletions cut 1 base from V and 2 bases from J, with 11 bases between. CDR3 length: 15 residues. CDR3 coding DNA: TGCGCCAGCAGCCAAGGCGTTGCAGGACAAGAGACCCAGTACTTC. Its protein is CASSQGVAGQETQYF.

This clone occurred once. The CDR3, as DNA: TGTGCCAGCAGCTTAAGACTAGCGGGAGGGCTATACGAGCAGTACTTC. It is translated as CASSLRLAGGLYEQYF. V usage is TRBV5-4 and J usage is TRBJ2-7; 14 bases fit TRBD2. The germline CDR1 and CDR2 sequences are SGHNT and YYREEE (reference sequence). The CDR3 spans 16 residues. The V gene end was trimmed by 2 bases and the J gene end by 4 bases; junction bases not matched to a gene: 5.

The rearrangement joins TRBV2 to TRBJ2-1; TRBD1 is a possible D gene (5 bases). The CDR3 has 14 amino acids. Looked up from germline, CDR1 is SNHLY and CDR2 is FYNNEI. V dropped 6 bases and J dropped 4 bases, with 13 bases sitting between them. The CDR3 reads CASSQTTGYNEQFF. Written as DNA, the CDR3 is TGTGCCAGCAGCCAAACCACAGGTTACAATGAGCAGTTCTTC.

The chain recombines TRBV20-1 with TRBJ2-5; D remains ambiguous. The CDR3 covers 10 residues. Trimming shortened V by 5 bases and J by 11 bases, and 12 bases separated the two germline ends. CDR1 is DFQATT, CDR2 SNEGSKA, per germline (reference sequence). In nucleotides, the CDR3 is TGCAGTGCTGGGCCCCAGGAACAGTACTTC. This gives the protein CSAGPQEQYF.

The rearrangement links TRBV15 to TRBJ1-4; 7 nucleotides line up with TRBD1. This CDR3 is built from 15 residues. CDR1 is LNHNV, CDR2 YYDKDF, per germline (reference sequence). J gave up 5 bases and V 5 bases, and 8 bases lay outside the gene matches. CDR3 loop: CATSAETGRNEKLFF. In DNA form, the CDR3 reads TGTGCCACCAGCGCCGAGACAGGGAGAAATGAAAAACTGTTTTTT.

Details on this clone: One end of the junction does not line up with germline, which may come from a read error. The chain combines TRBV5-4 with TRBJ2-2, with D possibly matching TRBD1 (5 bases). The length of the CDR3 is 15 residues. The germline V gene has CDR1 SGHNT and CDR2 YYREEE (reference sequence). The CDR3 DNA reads TGTGCCATCAGCTGGGGCATCACGAACACCGGGGAGCTGTTTTTT. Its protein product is CAISWGITNTGELFF.

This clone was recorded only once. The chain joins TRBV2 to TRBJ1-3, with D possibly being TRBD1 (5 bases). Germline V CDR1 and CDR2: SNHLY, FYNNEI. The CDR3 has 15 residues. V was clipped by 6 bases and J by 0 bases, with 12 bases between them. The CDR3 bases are TGTGCCAGCAGAGACGACAGCGCCTCTGGAAACACCATATATTTT. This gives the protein CASRDDSASGNTIYF. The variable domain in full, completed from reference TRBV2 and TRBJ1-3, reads EPEVTQTPSHQVTQMGQEVILRCVPISNHLYFYWYRQILGQKVEFLVSFYNNEISEKSEIFDDQFSVERPDGSNFTLKIRSTKLEDSAMYFCASRDDSASGNTIYFGEGSWLTVV.